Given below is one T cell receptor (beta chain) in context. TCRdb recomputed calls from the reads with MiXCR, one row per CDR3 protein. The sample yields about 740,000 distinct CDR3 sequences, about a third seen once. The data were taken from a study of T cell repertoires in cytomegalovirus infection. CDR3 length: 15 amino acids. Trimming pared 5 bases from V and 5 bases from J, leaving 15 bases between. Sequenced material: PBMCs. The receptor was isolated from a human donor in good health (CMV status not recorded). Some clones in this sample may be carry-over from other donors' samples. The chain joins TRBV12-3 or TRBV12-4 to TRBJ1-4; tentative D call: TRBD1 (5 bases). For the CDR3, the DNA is TGTGCCAGCAGTAGAACCGGGACCTCGAATGAAAAACTGTTTTTT. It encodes CASSRTGTSNEKLFF.